This T cell receptor (beta chain) was sequenced for a study of blood T cell repertoires in COVID-19. The table came from immunoSEQ multiplex PCR; TCRdb's copy has only in-frame clones and leaves some out. The sample shows over 60,000 clones, around nine tenths of them seen only once. The CDR3 spans 15 residues. CDR1 and CDR2 from the germline V gene are SGHKS and YYEKEE (reference sequence). The J segment lost 2 bases and the V segment lost 3 bases, leaving 2 bases of the junction unmatched. The clonotype was recovered from a woman older than 75 with active or convalescent COVID-19. The sample was peripheral blood. The chain employs TRBV5-5 and TRBJ2-6; 7 nucleotides agree with TRBD1. The CDR3 nucleotides are TGTGCCAGCAGCTCAGGGGGAACTGGGGCCAACGTCCTGACTTTC. Its protein product is CASSSGGTGANVLTF.